These T cell receptor beta chains were read from a single sample in a study of chronic HIV infection and antiretroviral therapy. TCRdb passed the 5' RACE reads through MiXCR, listing each CDR3 protein once. The sample records 30,000 or so distinct CDR3 sequences, around 8.6% being singletons. Material for sequencing was peripheral blood. The receptor source for this set is an adult who had HIV and had not received antiretroviral therapy, or was an uninfected healthy control (not recorded which). CDR3s include the opening cysteine and the closing phenylalanine or tryptophan. D genes are given only for firm matches. Part of the rows lack a size; the others show once, few, many or a class for expanded clones.

J gene,V gene,D gene,clone size,CDR3 protein,CDR3 DNA
TRBJ2-1,TRBV6-1,-,-,CASPRGQGANEQFF,TGTGCCAGCCCTCGAGGGCAGGGCGCAAATGAGCAGTTCTTC
TRBJ1-4,TRBV18,TRBD1,many,CASSPLNQGATNEKLFF,TGTGCCAGCTCACCACTGAATCAGGGGGCAACTAATGAAAAACTGTTTTTT
TRBJ2-1,TRBV6-2/TRBV6-3,-,medium-sized,CASSARTRYNEQFF,TGTGCCAGCAGTGCTCGCACTCGTTACAATGAGCAGTTCTTC
TRBJ1-1,TRBV6-6,TRBD1,many,CASNRQGFIEAFF,TGTGCCAGCAACAGACAGGGGTTTATTGAAGCTTTCTTT
TRBJ1-2,TRBV29-1,-,-,CSVGEAFYGYTF,TGCAGCGTGGGGGAGGCCTTTTATGGCTACACCTTC
TRBJ1-4,TRBV2,-,many,CASTDKPGEKLFF,TGTGCCAGCACCGACAAACCTGGTGAAAAACTGTTTTTT
TRBJ1-1,TRBV5-5,-,-,CASSLMQGRGMNTEAFF,TGTGCCAGCAGCTTGATGCAGGGGAGAGGAATGAACACTGAAGCTTTCTTT
TRBJ2-1,TRBV12-3/TRBV12-4,-,-,CASSSHRYEQFF,TGTGCCAGCAGTAGCCATAGGTATGAGCAGTTCTTC
TRBJ2-1,TRBV19,-,many,CASSQNGDRVSSYNEQFF,TGTGCCAGTAGCCAAAATGGGGACCGAGTGAGCTCCTACAATGAGCAGTTCTTC
TRBJ2-7,TRBV4-1,-,many,CASSQSRGTYEQYF,TGCGCCAGCAGCCAAAGCAGAGGGACCTACGAGCAGTACTTC
TRBJ2-3,TRBV29-1,-,many,CSVEGGLSRADTQYF,TGCAGCGTTGAAGGAGGGTTGTCGCGCGCAGATACGCAGTATTTT
TRBJ1-2,TRBV29-1,-,many,CSARTREDYGYTF,TGCAGCGCTAGGACAAGAGAAGACTATGGCTACACCTTC
TRBJ2-5,TRBV9,TRBD2,few,CASSVGTSGVQETQYF,TGTGCCAGCAGCGTAGGGACTAGCGGGGTTCAAGAGACCCAGTACTTC
TRBJ2-3,TRBV18,TRBD1,medium-sized,CASSPPRQGRSTDTQYF,TGTGCCAGCTCACCGCCGAGACAGGGTAGGAGCACAGATACGCAGTATTTT
TRBJ2-7,TRBV2,-,-,CASSEDPYYEQYF,TGTGCCAGCAGTGAAGACCCTTACTACGAGCAGTACTTC
TRBJ1-2,TRBV6-5,-,many,CASREGQDGYTF,TGTGCCAGCAGAGAGGGGCAGGATGGCTACACCTTC
TRBJ1-6,TRBV27,-,many,CASSINTGGVSPLHF,TGTGCCAGCAGCATAAACACCGGAGGTGTTTCACCCCTCCACTTT
TRBJ2-6,TRBV6-4,-,medium-sized,CASSYDSSGANVLTF,TGTGCCAGCAGTTACGACAGCTCTGGGGCCAACGTCCTGACTTTC
TRBJ2-7,TRBV2,-,once,CASRRPSSYEQYF,TGTGCCAGCAGACGGCCTTCATCCTACGAGCAGTACTTC
TRBJ1-1,TRBV29-1,TRBD1,many,CSVDLAGGSEAFF,TGCAGCGTTGATCTCGCAGGGGGGAGTGAAGCTTTCTTT
TRBJ2-5,TRBV6-2/TRBV6-3,TRBD2,many,CASSVRTPGLAETQYF,TGTGCCAGCAGTGTTCGAACACCGGGACTAGCTGAGACCCAGTACTTC
TRBJ1-1,TRBV5-4,-,few,CASTLFDSRHTEAFF,TGTGCCAGCACCCTCTTTGACAGTCGACACACTGAAGCTTTCTTT
TRBJ2-1,TRBV25-1,TRBD2,-,CASRTSGYNEQFF,TGTGCCAGCAGGACTAGCGGATACAATGAGCAGTTCTTC
TRBJ1-1,TRBV29-1,-,many,CSAVSGANTEAFF,TGCAGCGCCGTAAGTGGAGCAAACACTGAAGCTTTCTTT
TRBJ2-2,TRBV27,-,-,CASSLGQNTGELFF,TGTGCCAGCAGTCTGGGACAGAACACCGGGGAGCTGTTTTTT
TRBJ2-7,TRBV20-1,-,-,CSASPAPISYEQYF,TGCAGTGCTAGTCCGGCACCGATTTCCTACGAGCAGTACTTC
TRBJ2-7,TRBV10-3,-,few,CAISPEGRHYEQYF,TGTGCCATCAGCCCCGAAGGACGGCACTACGAGCAGTACTTC
TRBJ1-1,TRBV7-2,-,-,CASSMRTEAFF,TGTGCCAGCAGCATGAGGACTGAAGCTTTCTTT
TRBJ2-5,TRBV11-2,TRBD1,-,CASSPTDRLGTQYF,TGTGCCAGCAGCCCCACGGACAGGCTGGGGACCCAGTACTTC
TRBJ2-7,TRBV27,TRBD1,-,CASSLTGGSYEQYF,TGTGCCAGCAGTTTGACAGGGGGCTCCTACGAGCAGTACTTC
TRBJ2-7,TRBV28,TRBD2,-,CASSLSGGSLSEQYF,TGTGCCAGCAGTTTATCCGGCGGGAGTTTGTCCGAGCAGTACTTC
TRBJ2-3,TRBV2,-,many,CASRSTASTDTQYF,TGTGCCAGCAGGTCGACAGCTAGCACAGATACGCAGTATTTT
TRBJ1-5,TRBV29-1,-,-,CSVETGCGQYQHF,TGCAGCGTTGAAACAGGGTGTGGGCAGTACCAGCATTTT
TRBJ2-5,TRBV18,TRBD1,few,CASSPGDSGQGIRETQYF,TGTGCCAGCTCACCAGGAGATTCAGGACAGGGCATACGGGAGACCCAGTACTTC
TRBJ2-7,TRBV12-3/TRBV12-4,-,many,CASRSSSYYEQYF,TGTGCCAGCAGGTCAAGCTCATACTACGAGCAGTACTTC
TRBJ2-5,TRBV29-1,-,-,CSVEGGDGQETQYF,TGCAGCGTTGAAGGGGGGGACGGCCAAGAGACCCAGTACTTC
TRBJ1-5,TRBV7-9,-,few,CASSLGVSSQPQHF,TGTGCCAGCAGCTTAGGGGTTTCCTCTCAGCCCCAGCATTTT
TRBJ2-7,TRBV29-1,-,many,CSVEGETDYEQYF,TGCAGCGTTGAGGGGGAGACTGACTACGAGCAGTACTTC
TRBJ2-7,TRBV20-1,-,few,CSARMGNEQYF,TGCAGTGCTAGAATGGGGAACGAGCAGTACTTC
TRBJ1-4,TRBV4-3,-,-,CASSQDLTATNEKLFF,TGCGCCAGCAGCCAAGATTTGACTGCAACTAATGAAAAACTGTTTTTT
TRBJ1-1,TRBV6-2/TRBV6-3,-,-,CASSFDRMNTEAFF,TGTGCCAGCAGTTTCGACAGGATGAACACTGAAGCTTTCTTT
TRBJ2-2,TRBV2,-,many,CASLSESLTGELFF,TGTGCCTCCCTATCGGAGAGCTTAACCGGGGAGCTGTTTTTT
TRBJ1-1,TRBV29-1,-,few,CSVDPNTEAFF,TGCAGCGTTGACCCCAACACTGAAGCTTTCTTT
TRBJ2-7,TRBV10-1,-,-,CASSESTGYEQYF,TGCGCCAGCAGTGAGTCGACGGGGTACGAGCAGTACTTC
TRBJ2-1,TRBV25-1,-,-,CASSDQTVYNEQFF,TGTGCCAGCAGTGATCAGACAGTCTACAATGAGCAGTTCTTC
TRBJ1-2,TRBV29-1,-,-,CSVDNHGYTF,TGCAGCGTTGACAACCATGGCTACACCTTC
TRBJ1-1,TRBV5-1,-,-,CASSLVGASNTEAFF,TGCGCCAGCAGCTTGGTTGGGGCCTCGAACACTGAAGCTTTCTTT
TRBJ1-4,TRBV14,-,many,CASSQPGVEANEKLFF,TGTGCCAGCAGCCAACCCGGGGTAGAGGCTAATGAAAAACTGTTTTTT
TRBJ1-2,TRBV27,-,many,CASSLWGDGYGYTF,TGTGCCAGCAGTTTATGGGGGGATGGCTATGGCTACACCTTC
TRBJ2-1,TRBV5-1,TRBD2,-,CASSQGLAGIVDYEQFF,TGCGCCAGCAGCCAGGGACTAGCGGGAATAGTGGATTATGAGCAGTTCTTC
TRBJ1-3,TRBV11-2,TRBD1,few,CASSPQTGQGQRVSGNTIYF,TGTGCCAGCAGCCCACAAACCGGACAGGGCCAAAGAGTCTCTGGAAACACCATATATTTT
TRBJ2-1,TRBV2,TRBD2,-,CASSAEQGTSGKGEQFF,TGTGCCAGCAGTGCTGAACAAGGGACTAGCGGGAAGGGTGAGCAGTTCTTC
TRBJ1-1,TRBV2,-,-,CASSVGTVNTEAFF,TGTGCCAGCAGTGTAGGGACTGTGAACACTGAAGCTTTCTTT
TRBJ1-1,TRBV29-1,-,few,CSVARFLNTEAFF,TGCAGCGTGGCCCGCTTTTTGAACACTGAAGCTTTCTTT